These 16 T cell receptor beta chains originate from one sample sequenced in a study of CD8 T cells in Susac syndrome. It was with random hexamers that 0.5 to 1 ug RNA was reverse transcribed. Via MiXCR, TCRdb re-called the immunoSEQ multiplex PCR reads, giving one row per CDR3 protein. The table includes 150,000 to 200,000 distinct CDR3 sequences, 90% to 95% detected once. Source material: CD4+ T cells from PBMCs. The source of these receptors is a human donor in good health.

This clonotype was counted once. The chain links TRBV4-2 to TRBJ2-5, with 10 nucleotides matching TRBD2. Germline V gene data show CDR1 as LGHNA and CDR2 as YNFKEQ. V was clipped by 3 bases and J by 3 bases; unmatched bases: 4. This CDR3 has 15 residues. DNA of the CDR3: TGTGCCAGCAGCCAGGAACTAGCGGGGAAAGAGACCCAGTACTTC. Its protein product is CASSQELAGKETQYF.

The gene calls are TRBV12-3 or TRBV12-4 and TRBJ2-5, with TRBD2 matching over 7 bases. The CDR3 sequence is 15 residues long. The J segment lost 4 bases and the V segment lost 2 bases, leaving 7 bases of the junction unmatched. DNA for the CDR3: TGTGCCAGCAGTTTAAGCGGACTAGGTGGAGAGACCCAGTACTTC. Translation: CASSLSGLGGETQYF.

The V call is TRBV4-2, the J call TRBJ1-5, with a possible D match to TRBD1 (5 bases). The CDR3 runs to 15 residues. Germline V CDR1 and CDR2: LGHNA, YNFKEQ. Deletions cut 0 bases from V and 7 bases from J, with 13 bases between. CDR3 coding DNA: TGTGCCAGCAGCCAAGATTCAGGGTCGGGACAGCCCCAGCATTTT. Amino acid sequence: CASSQDSGSGQPQHF.

This chain uses TRBV20-1 with TRBJ2-7; TRBD1 is a possible D gene (6 bases). Trimming removed 5 bases at V and 6 bases at J, with 17 bases between. The CDR3 is 13 residues long. Germline CDR1 and CDR2: DFQATT and SNEGSKA (reference sequence). The CDR3 is CSALLHREGEQYF. As DNA, the CDR3 is TGCAGTGCTTTACTTCACAGGGAAGGCGAGCAGTACTTC.

This chain joins TRBV30 and TRBJ1-6, with D hard to call. Germline CDR1 reads GTSNPN; CDR2 reads SVGIG (reference sequence). This CDR3 region has 12 residues. V shed 4 bases and J shed 7 bases, with 8 bases lying between them. The CDR3 loop reads CAWKGGNSPLHF. In DNA form, the CDR3 reads TGTGCCTGGAAGGGAGGGAATTCACCCCTCCACTTT.

The chain recombines TRBV20-1 with TRBJ2-6; D not certain. CDR3 length: 15 amino acids. Germline V gene sequence: CDR1 DFQATT, CDR2 SNEGSKA (reference sequence). Deletions cut 0 bases from V and 0 bases from J, with 6 bases between. CDR3 bases: TGCAGTGCTAGAGATCACGGCTCTGGGGCCAACGTCCTGACTTTC. Its translation: CSARDHGSGANVLTF.

The chain has TRBV27 and TRBJ2-3; TRBD1 matches at 8 bases. Germline loops: CDR1 MNHEY, CDR2 SMNVEV (reference sequence). CDR3 length: 14 residues. With 2 bases clipped from V and 9 bases from J, the junction kept 7 bases outside the gene matches. The chain's CDR3 is CASSLRTGLHTQYF. The CDR3 nucleotides read TGTGCCAGCAGTTTAAGGACAGGGTTACACACGCAGTATTTT.

V usage is TRBV27 and J usage is TRBJ1-2; perhaps TRBD1 as D (5 bases). The CDR3 covers 13 residues. V lost 8 bases and J 2 bases, leaving 12 bases between the germline ends. CDR1 MNHEY and CDR2 SMNVEV come from the germline V gene (reference sequence). In DNA, the CDR3 is TGTGCCAGCGGGGCGGGACGGAACTATGGCTACACCTTC. Translating gives CASGAGRNYGYTF.

V is TRBV5-4 and J is TRBJ2-6; D not certain. The germline V and J ends were trimmed by 3 bases and 5 bases, with 9 bases remaining between them. CDR3 length: 14 amino acids. Germline V gene sequence: CDR1 SGHNT, CDR2 YYREEE (reference sequence). CDR3 amino acids: CASSYPLRANVLTF. The CDR3 DNA reads as TGTGCCAGCAGCTACCCGCTGAGGGCCAACGTCCTGACTTTC.

The rearrangement joins TRBV7-9 to TRBJ2-3; D possibly corresponds to TRBD2 (9 bases). Trimming pared 11 bases from V and 10 bases from J, leaving 28 bases between. CDR3 length equals 15 residues. Germline CDR1 is SEHNR and CDR2 is FQNEAQ (reference sequence). CDR3 protein: CALNPGLASQGAQYF. Here the CDR3 DNA reads TGTGCCCTAAACCCGGGACTAGCTTCACAGGGGGCGCAGTATTTT.

The chain recombines TRBV5-1 with TRBJ2-7, with 8 positions matching TRBD2. The V gene end was trimmed by 4 bases and the J gene end by 3 bases; junction bases not matched to a gene: 3. CDR3 length equals 13 residues. From germline, CDR1 is SGHRS and CDR2 YFSETQ. CDR3 in DNA: TGCGCCAGCAGCATCGGGACTAGCTACGAGCAGTACTTC. Translation: CASSIGTSYEQYF.

Only a few counts were recorded for this clonotype. The J gene is TRBJ1-5, the V gene TRBV7-2; a weak D match, TRBD1 (5 bases). This CDR3 has 14 residues. The V end lost 1 base, the J end lost 3 bases, and 7 bases lay between the germline ends. Germline loops: CDR1 SGHTA, CDR2 FQGNSA. The DNA for the CDR3 is TGTGCCAGCAGCTTAGGAGGGGTCAATCAGCCCCAGCATTTT. It encodes CASSLGGVNQPQHF.

The rearrangement uses TRBV7-2 and TRBJ1-5; no clear D gene. This CDR3 comprises 13 residues. The germline gives CDR1 SGHTA, CDR2 FQGNSA. V shed 0 bases and J shed 5 bases, with 5 bases lying between them. The CDR3 DNA reads as TGTGCCAGCAGCTTAGCTTTATATCAGCCCCAGCATTTT. Its protein is CASSLALYQPQHF. Drawing the rest from reference TRBV7-2 and TRBJ1-5, the complete variable domain is GAGVSQSPSNKVTEKGKDVELRCDPISGHTALYWYRQSLGQGLEFLIYFQGNSAPDKSGLPSDRFSAERTGGSVSTLTIQRTQQEDSAVYLCASSLALYQPQHFGDGTRLSIL.

This chain connects TRBV4-3 to TRBJ2-3, with unresolved D. The CDR3 spans 14 residues. Trimming cost V 0 bases and J 2 bases, with 6 bases left between them. The germline V gene encodes CDR1 LGHNA and CDR2 YSLEER. CDR3 in DNA: TGCGCCAGCAGCCAAGATCGCCACACAGATACGCAGTATTTT. It codes for CASSQDRHTDTQYF.

The chain combines TRBV9 with TRBJ1-5; D not certain. The CDR3 consists of 15 residues. The V end was cut by 3 bases, the J end by 3 bases, with 13 bases between. Germline V gene lookup returns CDR1 SGDLS and CDR2 YYNGEE. The CDR3 region has the DNA TGTGCCAGCAGCGCCGAAGTAGGGTTCAATCAGCCCCAGCATTTT. It specifies CASSAEVGFNQPQHF.

V usage is TRBV13 and J usage is TRBJ2-7; 15 positions match TRBD2. This CDR3 has 17 amino acids. V trimming: 5 bases; J trimming: 5 bases; junction bases outside the gene matches: 10. The germline CDR1 and CDR2 sequences are PRHDT and FYEKMQ (reference sequence). The CDR3 bases are TGTGCCAGCAGCCTTGGGACTAGCGGGGGGCTCAGTAACGAGCAGTACTTC. Its translation is CASSLGTSGGLSNEQYF.